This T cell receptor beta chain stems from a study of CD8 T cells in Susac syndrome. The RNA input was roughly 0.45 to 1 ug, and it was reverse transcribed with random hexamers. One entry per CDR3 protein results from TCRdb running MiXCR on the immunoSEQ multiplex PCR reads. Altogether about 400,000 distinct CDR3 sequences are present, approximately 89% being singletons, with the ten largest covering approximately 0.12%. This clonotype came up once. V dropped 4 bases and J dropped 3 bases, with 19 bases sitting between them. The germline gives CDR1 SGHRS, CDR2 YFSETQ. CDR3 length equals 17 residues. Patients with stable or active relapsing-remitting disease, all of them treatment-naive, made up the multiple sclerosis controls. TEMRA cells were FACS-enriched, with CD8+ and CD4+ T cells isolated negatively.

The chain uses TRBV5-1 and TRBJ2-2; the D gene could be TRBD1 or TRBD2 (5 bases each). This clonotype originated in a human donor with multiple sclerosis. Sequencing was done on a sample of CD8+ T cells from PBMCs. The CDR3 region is CASSERGSEVDTGELFF. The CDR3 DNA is TGCGCCAGCAGCGAGAGGGGTTCGGAGGTCGACACCGGGGAGCTGTTTTTT.